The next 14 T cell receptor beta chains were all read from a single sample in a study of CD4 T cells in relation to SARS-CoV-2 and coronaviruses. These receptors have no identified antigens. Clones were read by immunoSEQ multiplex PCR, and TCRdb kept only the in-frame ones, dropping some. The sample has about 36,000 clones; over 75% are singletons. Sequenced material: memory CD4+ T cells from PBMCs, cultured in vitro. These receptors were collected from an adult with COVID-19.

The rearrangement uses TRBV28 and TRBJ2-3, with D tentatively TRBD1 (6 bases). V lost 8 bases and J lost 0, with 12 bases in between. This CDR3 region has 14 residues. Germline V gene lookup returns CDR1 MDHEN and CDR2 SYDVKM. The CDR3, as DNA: TGTGCCAGCGTTGGGGGCGGGAGCACAGATACGCAGTATTTT. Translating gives CASVGGGSTDTQYF.

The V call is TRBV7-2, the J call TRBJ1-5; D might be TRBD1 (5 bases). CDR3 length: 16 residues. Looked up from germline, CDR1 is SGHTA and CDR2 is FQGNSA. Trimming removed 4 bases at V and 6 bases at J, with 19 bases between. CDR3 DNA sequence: TGTGCCAGCAGCTCCCGGGGGGGAGGAATGGGTCAGCCCCAGCATTTT. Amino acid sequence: CASSSRGGGMGQPQHF.

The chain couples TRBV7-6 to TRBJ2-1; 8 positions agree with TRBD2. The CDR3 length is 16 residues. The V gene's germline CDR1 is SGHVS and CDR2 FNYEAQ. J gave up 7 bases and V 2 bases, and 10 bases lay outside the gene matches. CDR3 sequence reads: CASSLTSGDRGNEQFF. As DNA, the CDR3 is TGTGCCAGCAGCTTAACTAGCGGAGATAGGGGAAATGAGCAGTTCTTC. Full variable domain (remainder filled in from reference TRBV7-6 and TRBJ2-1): GAGVSQSPRYKVTKRGQDVALRCDPISGHVSLYWYRQALGQGPEFLTYFNYEAQQDKSGLPNDRFSAERPEGSISTLTIQRTEQRDSAMYRCASSLTSGDRGNEQFFGPGTRLTVL.

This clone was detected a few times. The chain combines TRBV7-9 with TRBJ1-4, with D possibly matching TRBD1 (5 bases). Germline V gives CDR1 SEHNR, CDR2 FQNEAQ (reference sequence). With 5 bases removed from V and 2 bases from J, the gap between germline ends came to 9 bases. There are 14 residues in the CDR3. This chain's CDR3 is CASSAGLTNEKLFF. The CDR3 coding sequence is TGTGCCAGCAGCGCGGGGCTGACTAATGAAAAACTGTTTTTT. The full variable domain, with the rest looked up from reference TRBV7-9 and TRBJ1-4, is DTGVSQNPRHKITKRGQNVTFRCDPISEHNRLYWYRQTLGQGPEFLTYFQNEAQLEKSRLLSDRFSAERPKGSFSTLEIQRTEQGDSAMYLCASSAGLTNEKLFFGSGTQLSVL.

CDR3 residues: CASSSQGLEYNEQFF. The CDR3 DNA reads as TGTGCCAGCAGTTCTCAAGGACTAGAATACAATGAGCAGTTCTTC. This rearrangement joins TRBV27 to TRBJ2-1, with 7 bases fitting TRBD2. Germline V gene sequence: CDR1 MNHEY, CDR2 SMNVEV (reference sequence). V lost 4 bases, J lost 4 bases, and 7 bases stayed unmatched. The length of the CDR3 is 15 residues.

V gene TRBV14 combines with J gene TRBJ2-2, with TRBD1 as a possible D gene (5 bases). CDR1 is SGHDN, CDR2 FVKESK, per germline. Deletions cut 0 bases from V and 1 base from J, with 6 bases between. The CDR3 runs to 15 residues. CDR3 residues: CASSQDRGNTGELFF. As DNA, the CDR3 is TGTGCCAGCAGCCAAGATAGGGGGAACACCGGGGAGCTGTTTTTT. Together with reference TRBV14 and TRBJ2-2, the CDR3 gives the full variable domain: EAGVTQFPSHSVIEKGQTVTLRCDPISGHDNLYWYRRVMGKEIKFLLHFVKESKQDESGMPNNRFLAERTGGTYSTLKVQPAELEDSGVYFCASSQDRGNTGELFFGEGSRLTVL.

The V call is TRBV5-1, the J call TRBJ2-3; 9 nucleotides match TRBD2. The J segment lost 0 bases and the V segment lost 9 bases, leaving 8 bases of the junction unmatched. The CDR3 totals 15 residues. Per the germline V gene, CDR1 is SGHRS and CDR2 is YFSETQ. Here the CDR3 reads CATRLSGGSTDTQYF. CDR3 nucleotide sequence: TGCGCCACCAGGCTTAGCGGGGGAAGCACAGATACGCAGTATTTT.

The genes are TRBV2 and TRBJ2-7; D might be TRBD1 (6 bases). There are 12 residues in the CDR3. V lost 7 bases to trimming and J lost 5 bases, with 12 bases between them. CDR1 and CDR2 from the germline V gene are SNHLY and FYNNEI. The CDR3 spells CASTRDINEQYF. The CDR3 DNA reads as TGTGCCAGCACCAGGGACATTAACGAGCAGTACTTC. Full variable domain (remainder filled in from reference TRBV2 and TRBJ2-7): EPEVTQTPSHQVTQMGQEVILRCVPISNHLYFYWYRQILGQKVEFLVSFYNNEISEKSEIFDDQFSVERPDGSNFTLKIRSTKLEDSAMYFCASTRDINEQYFGPGTRLTVT.

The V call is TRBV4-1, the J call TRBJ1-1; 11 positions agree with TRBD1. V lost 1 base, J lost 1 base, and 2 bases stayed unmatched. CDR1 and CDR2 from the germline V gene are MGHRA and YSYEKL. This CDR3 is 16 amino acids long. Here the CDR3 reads CASSQGTGGGNTEAFF. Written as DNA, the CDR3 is TGCGCCAGCAGCCAAGGGACAGGGGGCGGGAACACTGAAGCTTTCTTT.

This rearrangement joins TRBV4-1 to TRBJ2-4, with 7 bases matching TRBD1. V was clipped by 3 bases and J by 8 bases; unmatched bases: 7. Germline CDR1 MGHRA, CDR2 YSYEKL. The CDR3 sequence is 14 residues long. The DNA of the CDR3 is TGCGCCAGCAGCCAGACGACAGGGTATTACATTCAGTACTTC. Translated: CASSQTTGYYIQYF.

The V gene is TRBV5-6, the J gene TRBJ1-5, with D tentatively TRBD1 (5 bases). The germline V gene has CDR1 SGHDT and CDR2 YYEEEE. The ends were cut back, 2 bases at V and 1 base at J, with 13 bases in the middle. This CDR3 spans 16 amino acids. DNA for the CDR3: TGTGCCAGCAGCTTATTCGGGACGGAGAGCAATCAGCCCCAGCATTTT. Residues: CASSLFGTESNQPQHF.

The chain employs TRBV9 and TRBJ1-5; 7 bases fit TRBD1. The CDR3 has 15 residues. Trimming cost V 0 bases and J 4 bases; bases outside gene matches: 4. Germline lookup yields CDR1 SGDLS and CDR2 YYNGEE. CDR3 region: CASSVGQGKNQPQHF. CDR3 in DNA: TGTGCCAGCAGCGTAGGACAGGGAAAGAATCAGCCCCAGCATTTT. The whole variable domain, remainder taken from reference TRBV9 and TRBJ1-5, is DSGVTQTPKHLITATGQRVTLRCSPRSGDLSVYWYQQSLDQGLQFLIQYYNGEERAKGNILERFSAQQFPDLHSELNLSSLELGDSALYFCASSVGQGKNQPQHFGDGTRLSIL.

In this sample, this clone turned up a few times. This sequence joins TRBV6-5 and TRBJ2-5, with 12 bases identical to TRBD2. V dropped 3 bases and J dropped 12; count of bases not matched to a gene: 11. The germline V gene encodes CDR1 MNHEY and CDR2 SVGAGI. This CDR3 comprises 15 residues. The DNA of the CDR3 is TGTGCCAGCAGTTATTACAGGGCTAGCGGGAGGGCTGAGTACTTC. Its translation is CASSYYRASGRAEYF.

The CDR3 DNA sequence: TGTGCCAGCAGCCCCGGGGGTCTCTCCTACAATGAGCAGTTCTTC. Translating gives CASSPGGLSYNEQFF. The chain combines TRBV7-3 with TRBJ2-1; tentative D call: TRBD2 (6 bases). The CDR3 runs 15 residues. The germline CDR1 and CDR2 sequences are SGHTA and FQGTGA. The germline V and J ends were trimmed by 5 bases and 0 bases, with 11 bases remaining between them.